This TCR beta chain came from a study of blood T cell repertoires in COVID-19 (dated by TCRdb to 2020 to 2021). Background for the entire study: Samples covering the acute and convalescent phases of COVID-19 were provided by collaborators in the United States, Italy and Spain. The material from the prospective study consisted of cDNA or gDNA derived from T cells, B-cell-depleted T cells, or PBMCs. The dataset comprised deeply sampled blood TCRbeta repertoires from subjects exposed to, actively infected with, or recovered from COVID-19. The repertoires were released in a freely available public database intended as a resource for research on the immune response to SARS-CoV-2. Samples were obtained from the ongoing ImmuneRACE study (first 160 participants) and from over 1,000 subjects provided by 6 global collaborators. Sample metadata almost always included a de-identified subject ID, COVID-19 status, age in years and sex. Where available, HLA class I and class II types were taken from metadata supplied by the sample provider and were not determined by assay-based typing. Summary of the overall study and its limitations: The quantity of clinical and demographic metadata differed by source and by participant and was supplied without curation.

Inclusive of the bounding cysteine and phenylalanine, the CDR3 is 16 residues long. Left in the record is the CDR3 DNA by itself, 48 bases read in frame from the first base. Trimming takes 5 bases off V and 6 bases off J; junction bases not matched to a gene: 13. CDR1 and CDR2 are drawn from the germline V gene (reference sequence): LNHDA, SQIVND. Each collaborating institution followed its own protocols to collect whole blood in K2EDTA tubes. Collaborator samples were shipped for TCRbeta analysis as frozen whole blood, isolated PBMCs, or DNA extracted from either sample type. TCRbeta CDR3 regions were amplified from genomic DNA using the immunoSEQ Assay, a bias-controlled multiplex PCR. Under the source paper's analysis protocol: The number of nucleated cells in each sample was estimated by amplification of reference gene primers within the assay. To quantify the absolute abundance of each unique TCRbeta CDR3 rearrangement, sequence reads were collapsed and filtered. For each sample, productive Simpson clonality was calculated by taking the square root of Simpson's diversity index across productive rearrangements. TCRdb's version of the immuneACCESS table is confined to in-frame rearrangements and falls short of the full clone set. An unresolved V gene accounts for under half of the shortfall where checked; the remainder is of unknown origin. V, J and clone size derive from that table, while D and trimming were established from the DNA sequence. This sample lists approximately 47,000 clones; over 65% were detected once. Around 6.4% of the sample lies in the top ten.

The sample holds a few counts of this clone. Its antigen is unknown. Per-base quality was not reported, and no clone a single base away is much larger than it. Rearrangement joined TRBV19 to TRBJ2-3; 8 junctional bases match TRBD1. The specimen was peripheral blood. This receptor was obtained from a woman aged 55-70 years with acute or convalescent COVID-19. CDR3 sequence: CASSEEGTGGLDTQYF. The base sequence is TGTGCCAGTAGTGAGGAAGGGACAGGAGGGTTGGATACGCAGTATTTT.